This entry lists 28 T cell receptor beta chains sequenced from one sample in a study of cytomegalovirus exposure and HLA in healthy donors. The PCR used 60 Vbeta and 13 Jbeta primers. Here immunoSEQ multiplex PCR was the method, and the copy in TCRdb shows in-frame clones only, minus some. This table holds 100,000 to 150,000 clones, roughly 75% found once. Sequencing used PBMCs. The receptors derive from a young man in good health and CMV-seronegative.

This chain uses TRBV5-1 with TRBJ1-2; D call uncertain. Trimming pared 5 bases from V and 4 bases from J, leaving 9 bases between. CDR1 and CDR2 (germline): SGHRS, YFSETQ. This CDR3 contains 12 residues. CDR3 DNA: TGCGCCAGCAGGGGCAGCAGCTATGGCTACACCTTC. It yields the protein CASRGSSYGYTF.

This clone was seen only a few times. This sample also contains other DNA sequences that code for the same CDR3. This chain joins TRBV7-9 and TRBJ2-1; 14 nucleotides align to TRBD2. Germline CDR1 reads SEHNR; CDR2 reads FQNEAQ (reference sequence). Unmatched junction bases numbered 4, after V lost 5 bases and J lost 7 bases. This CDR3 spans 15 amino acids. Written as DNA, the CDR3 is TGTGCCAGCAGCCCGGGGACTAGCGGGAGTAATGAGCAGTTCTTC. Translation: CASSPGTSGSNEQFF.

The CDR3 bases are TGTGCCAGCAGCTTGCAGACAGGGAAGTTCTACGAGCAGTACTTC. Its protein is CASSLQTGKFYEQYF. The V gene is TRBV13, the J gene TRBJ2-7; 7 positions match TRBD1. V lost 3 bases to trimming and J lost 3 bases; unmatched junction nucleotides: 8. Germline V lookup: CDR1 PRHDT, CDR2 FYEKMQ (reference sequence). The CDR3 totals 15 residues.

This clone occurred once. The V and J genes are TRBV5-1 and TRBJ2-2, with a weak D call TRBD2 (6 bases). Trimming cost V 0 bases and J 5 bases, with 11 bases left between them. CDR1 is SGHRS and CDR2 is YFSETQ in the germline V gene. The CDR3 contains 15 residues. CDR3 sequence: CASSLDGTLTGELFF. The DNA of the CDR3 is TGCGCCAGCAGCTTGGATGGGACTTTAACCGGGGAGCTGTTTTTT.

The chain carries TRBV5-4 and TRBJ2-1; 7 bases map to TRBD2. The CDR3 is made up of 16 amino acids. Losses at the gene ends were 5 bases for V and 5 bases for J; bases not matched to a gene: 13. Per germline, CDR1 SGHNT and CDR2 YYREEE (reference sequence). In DNA form, the CDR3 reads TGTGCCAGCAGTGGGGGGGGAATAGCAGCAGACAATGAGCAGTTCTTC. Its translation: CASSGGGIAADNEQFF.

The V and J genes are TRBV19 and TRBJ2-7; 10 bases line up with TRBD1. With V trimmed by 4 bases and J by 7 bases, 7 bases remained unmatched. The CDR3 has 14 amino acids. Germline assignment: CDR1 LNHDA and CDR2 SQIVND (reference sequence). The CDR3 reads CASSTGTGAVEQYF. The CDR3 DNA follows: TGTGCCAGTAGTACCGGGACAGGGGCAGTGGAGCAGTACTTC.

The V call is TRBV19, the J call TRBJ2-3; D is undetermined. V was pared by 3 bases and J by 4 bases, with 8 bases between. This CDR3 region has 13 residues. Germline CDR1 reads LNHDA; CDR2 reads SQIVND (reference sequence). The CDR3 spells CASSINYPDTQYF. Written as DNA, the CDR3 is TGTGCCAGTAGTATCAACTACCCAGATACGCAGTATTTT.

The chain couples TRBV7-6 to TRBJ2-3; D is uncertain. The V gene lost 0 bases and the J gene lost 6 bases, with 4 bases spanning the gap. The CDR3 loop spans 12 amino acids. CDR1 is SGHVS and CDR2 is FNYEAQ in the germline V gene. The CDR3 sequence: CASSLARDTQYF. CDR3 sequence (DNA): TGTGCCAGCAGCTTAGCGAGGGATACGCAGTATTTT. The full variable domain, rest sourced from reference TRBV7-6 and TRBJ2-3, is GAGVSQSPRYKVTKRGQDVALRCDPISGHVSLYWYRQALGQGPEFLTYFNYEAQQDKSGLPNDRFSAERPEGSISTLTIQRTEQRDSAMYRCASSLARDTQYFGPGTRLTVL.

The V call is TRBV7-2, the J call TRBJ2-7; 7 bases line up with TRBD2. CDR1 is SGHTA and CDR2 is FQGNSA in the germline V gene. The CDR3 length is 14 residues. The V and J ends lost 5 bases and 2 bases, in that order; junction bases with no gene match: 6. For the CDR3, the DNA is TGTGCCAGCAGCCAGAGCGGACTAGCCTACGAGCAGTACTTC. Translating it yields CASSQSGLAYEQYF.

The chain combines TRBV28 with TRBJ1-2, with D perhaps TRBD1 (6 bases). Per germline, CDR1 MDHEN and CDR2 SYDVKM. The CDR3 spans 15 residues. V was clipped by 6 bases and J by 3 bases, with 17 bases between them. This CDR3 is CASSGPQGVDYGYTF. The CDR3, as DNA: TGTGCCAGCAGCGGGCCACAGGGAGTGGACTATGGCTACACCTTC.

The chain links TRBV19 to TRBJ1-2; TRBD1 might be the D (5 bases). V was pared by 9 bases and J by 6 bases, with 11 bases between. The germline V gene has CDR1 LNHDA and CDR2 SQIVND (reference sequence). The CDR3 has 11 amino acids. The CDR3 DNA sequence: TGTGCCAGCTCGAACAGGAATGGCTACACCTTC. Translated, it gives CASSNRNGYTF.

The chain employs TRBV7-9 and TRBJ2-1; 8 nucleotides agree with TRBD1. CDR3 size: 15 residues. CDR1 and CDR2 (germline): SEHNR, FQNEAQ (reference sequence). With 5 bases clipped from V and 4 bases from J, the junction kept 7 bases outside the gene matches. DNA for the CDR3: TGTGCCAGCAGCCCAGGGGGCGGCCTTTACAATGAGCAGTTCTTC. It is translated as CASSPGGGLYNEQFF.

The DNA for the CDR3 is TGCGCCAGCAGCTTGGTTAGCGGGAGCTCCTACAATGAGCAGTTCTTC. It translates to CASSLVSGSSYNEQFF. The V and J genes are TRBV5-1 and TRBJ2-1, with TRBD2 matching 9 bases. Germline CDR1 SGHRS, CDR2 YFSETQ. The trim removed 0 bases at V and 0 bases at J, leaving 1 base unmatched. The CDR3 runs 16 residues.

V gene TRBV4-1 combines with J gene TRBJ2-5, with no clear D. Germline V gives CDR1 MGHRA, CDR2 YSYEKL. V was pared by 2 bases and J by 0 bases, with 7 bases between. This CDR3 is 14 amino acids long. The CDR3 loop is CASSQIPDQETQYF. CDR3 sequence (DNA): TGCGCCAGCAGCCAAATCCCAGACCAAGAGACCCAGTACTTC.

This clone was counted between two and nine times. One junction end disagrees with the germline gene, perhaps due to a read error. The CDR3 DNA follows: TGTGCTAGCAGCCTACACAGCGGGAGGGAGGATACGCAGTATTTT. This sequence encodes CASSLHSGREDTQYF. J is TRBJ2-3 and V is TRBV7-7, with TRBD2 matching over 10 bases. This CDR3 comprises 15 residues. Per the germline V gene, CDR1 is SSHAT and CDR2 is FNYEAQ (reference sequence).

The chain is built from TRBV5-4 and TRBJ1-4; 8 positions match TRBD1. The CDR3 totals 15 residues. The junction had 9 bases not matched to a gene; V was cut back by 4 bases and J by 7 bases. The germline gives CDR1 SGHNT, CDR2 YYREEE (reference sequence). The CDR3 DNA reads TGTGCCAGCAGCCCCCGGACAGGGAGGAGTGAAAAACTGTTTTTT. This sequence encodes CASSPRTGRSEKLFF.

This clone was counted a single time. The CDR3 sequence: CATSGPSGDFTDTQYF. The CDR3 DNA reads TGTGCCACCAGCGGACCAAGCGGGGACTTCACAGATACGCAGTATTTT. The chain uses TRBV15 and TRBJ2-3, with TRBD2 identical over 7 bases. Germline loops: CDR1 LNHNV, CDR2 YYDKDF (reference sequence). This CDR3 comprises 16 residues. V shed 5 bases, J shed 2 bases, and the junction held 10 bases outside the gene matches.

This clone was found a few times. The J gene is TRBJ1-2, the V gene TRBV4-2, with unresolved D. V was pared by 2 bases and J by 5 bases, with 9 bases between. CDR1 LGHNA and CDR2 YNFKEQ come from the germline V gene. This CDR3 is 13 amino acids long. The CDR3 nucleotides are TGTGCCAGCAGCCAACCGGGTCAGTATGGCTACACCTTC. This codes for CASSQPGQYGYTF.

The chain links TRBV10-3 to TRBJ1-1; TRBD1 aligns across 8 bases. With V trimmed by 5 bases and J by 4 bases, 15 bases remained unmatched. The CDR3 runs 17 residues. The germline CDR1 and CDR2 sequences are ENHRY and SYGVKD. CDR3 DNA sequence: TGTGCCATCAGTCCTTTGGGCCGGACAGGGTATGGCACTGAAGCTTTCTTT. Protein sequence: CAISPLGRTGYGTEAFF.

The chain couples TRBV5-1 to TRBJ1-6; maybe TRBD1 (5 bases). CDR3 length equals 15 residues. V shed 5 bases and J shed 7 bases, with 16 bases lying between them. Germline V CDR1 and CDR2: SGHRS, YFSETQ. The CDR3 nucleotides read TGCGCCAGCAGTCTTGGGGCAGGCCCCAATTCACCCCTCCACTTT. Translated, it gives CASSLGAGPNSPLHF.

This chain links TRBV7-9 with TRBJ2-3; tentatively, D is TRBD2 (5 bases). V lost 0 bases to trimming and J lost 1 base, with 11 bases between them. This CDR3 spans 16 amino acids. Germline V CDR1 and CDR2: SEHNR, FQNEAQ (reference sequence). The CDR3 DNA is TGTGCCAGCAGCTTAGCGCTAAGCGGTGGCACAGATACGCAGTATTTT. Protein: CASSLALSGGTDTQYF.

The chain uses TRBV7-2 and TRBJ1-2; a weak D match, TRBD1 (6 bases). Germline lookup yields CDR1 SGHTA and CDR2 FQGNSA. V was shortened by 5 bases and J by 4 bases, with 14 bases between the two germline ends. CDR3 length equals 14 residues. The CDR3: CASSLRTVRYGYTF. DNA of the CDR3: TGTGCCAGCAGCCTACGGACAGTCCGCTATGGCTACACCTTC.

The J gene is TRBJ2-7, the V gene TRBV9; 14 bases match TRBD2. V shed 3 bases and J 3 bases; nucleotides not matched to a gene: 8. The CDR3 extends over 17 amino acids. Germline V gene data show CDR1 as SGDLS and CDR2 as YYNGEE. The CDR3 DNA is TGTGCCAGCAGCGGGGACCCGGGACTAGCGGGAGTCTACGAGCAGTACTTC. Encoded protein: CASSGDPGLAGVYEQYF.

This sequence joins TRBV7-9 and TRBJ2-7; 7 nucleotides line up with TRBD1. This CDR3 has 15 residues. V lost 5 bases to trimming and J lost 2 bases; unmatched junction nucleotides: 9. The germline V gene encodes CDR1 SEHNR and CDR2 FQNEAQ (reference sequence). The CDR3 DNA follows: TGTGCCAGCAGCCAGGCGTACAGGGGTACCTACGAGCAGTACTTC. This translates into CASSQAYRGTYEQYF.

In DNA, the CDR3 is TGTGCCAGCGGTACTTTTTACGAGCAGTACTTC. As protein: CASGTFYEQYF. This chain uses TRBV6-5 with TRBJ2-7; no reliable D call. The CDR3 is 11 residues long. The germline V gene has CDR1 MNHEY and CDR2 SVGAGI. The ends were cut back, 8 bases at V and 4 bases at J, with 9 bases in the middle.

The chain joins TRBV7-8 to TRBJ1-2, with D maybe TRBD1 (5 bases). Germline CDR1 is SGHVS and CDR2 is FQNEAQ. Trimming took 5 bases from V and 8 from J, leaving 15 bases between them. The CDR3 extends over 13 amino acids. The CDR3: CASSLGTAWGYTF. CDR3 coding DNA: TGTGCCAGCAGCCTCGGGACTGCTTGGGGCTACACCTTC.

V gene TRBV27 combines with J gene TRBJ2-2; D uncertain. Trimming took off 4 bases at V and 5 bases at J, with 11 bases between the two ends. The V gene's germline CDR1 is MNHEY and CDR2 SMNVEV (reference sequence). The CDR3 spans 14 residues. The CDR3: CASSSLPETGELFF. Written as DNA, the CDR3 is TGTGCCAGCAGTTCATTGCCGGAGACCGGGGAGCTGTTTTTT.

The count of this clone is one. This sequence joins TRBV7-9 and TRBJ2-3; TRBD1 aligns across 8 bases. This CDR3 region has 14 residues. Trimming at V came to 7 bases and at J to 0 bases, leaving 3 bases not matched to a gene. Germline assignment: CDR1 SEHNR and CDR2 FQNEAQ (reference sequence). The CDR3 sequence: CASNRGSSTDTQYF. The CDR3 DNA is TGTGCCAGCAACAGGGGGTCTAGCACAGATACGCAGTATTTT.